This TCR beta chain is from a study of Graves' ophthalmopathy and Graves' hyperthyroidism. CDR1 is SGHDT, CDR2 YYEEEE, per germline. The length of the CDR3 is 17 residues. V was clipped by 9 bases and J by 8 bases, with 32 bases between them. Amplification of TCR beta CDR3 regions used RNA transcripts. An initial RT-PCR round employing HTBI primers preceded a second-round multiplex PCR. A single record per CDR3 protein comes from TCRdb applying MiXCR to the multiplex PCR reads. Of approximately 1.2 million distinct CDR3 sequences in the sample, 35% to 40% were seen once. General study findings and limits: Ophthalmopathy progression cases were predicted by the model with roughly 64% sensitivity and roughly 72% specificity. Blood samples also showed most expanded thyroid clonotypes exceeding 0.001 frequency.

New diagnoses, under 2 months' duration, and ages 18 to 65 characterized the hyperthyroidism patients. Physicians reached a diagnosis by relying on clinical symptoms, serum thyroxine, TRAb, thyroid ultrasound and orbital computed tomography. This clonotype occurred many times. Its antigen is unknown. The sequencing sample was made of peripheral blood or thyroid tissue (not recorded which). The chain is built from TRBV5-6 and TRBJ1-2, with D possibly being TRBD1 (5 bases). The source of this sequence is an adult man with Graves' hyperthyroidism. CDR3: CATALLRMAGMSKGYTF. The CDR3 DNA sequence: TGTGCCACCGCTCTGCTCCGGATGGCAGGGATGAGTAAGGGCTACACCTTC.